Presented here are 2 T cell receptor beta chains from one specimen sequenced in a study of CD8 T cells in ankylosing spondylitis. Each CDR3 protein is one row after TCRdb ran MiXCR on the 5' RACE reads. The sample includes 200,000 to 300,000 distinct CDR3 sequences, roughly 8% of them seen just once. Sequencing was performed on blood, either unsorted or a sorted T cell fraction (not recorded which). The receptors were sampled from a female donor with ankylosing spondylitis or in good health (not recorded which).

This clonotype has a count of ten or more. V and J are TRBV7-2 and TRBJ2-7; 12 nucleotides agree with TRBD2. CDR3 length equals 17 residues. V lost 2 bases and J lost 3; bases outside the gene matches: 8. Germline loops: CDR1 SGHTA, CDR2 FQGNSA. CDR3 bases: TGTGCCAGCAGCTTAAAGACTAGCGGGAGTAGGGGCTACGAGCAGTACTTC. As protein: CASSLKTSGSRGYEQYF.

This clonotype was detected many times. CDR3 in amino acids: CASSQDQQSTYGYTF. The CDR3 DNA sequence: TGTGCCAGCAGCCAAGATCAACAGTCGACCTATGGCTACACCTTC. V and J are TRBV14 and TRBJ1-2; D is uncertain. The CDR3 spans 15 residues. V was trimmed by 0 bases and J by 4 bases, leaving 12 bases between them. Germline-derived CDR1 and CDR2 are SGHDN and FVKESK. Complete variable domain (other parts from reference TRBV14 and TRBJ1-2): EAGVTQFPSHSVIEKGQTVTLRCDPISGHDNLYWYRRVMGKEIKFLLHFVKESKQDESGMPNNRFLAERTGGTYSTLKVQPAELEDSGVYFCASSQDQQSTYGYTFGSGTRLTVV.